This note documents a single T cell receptor beta chain sequence. Its antigen is unknown. These data belong to a study of T cells in Graves' hyperthyroidism and ophthalmopathy. Study in general: Blood was drawn when the patient was first diagnosed and still untreated. Study results and limitations: Ophthalmopathy prediction by the model preceded onset by a median roughly 6 months.

With 6 bases clipped from V and 6 bases from J, the junction kept 8 bases outside the gene matches. Germline lookup yields CDR1 MNHEY and CDR2 SMNVEV (reference sequence). The CDR3 has 15 amino acids. The CDR3 regions of TCR beta were amplified from RNA transcripts. The study used the HTBI primer set for a first-round RT-PCR of the TCR CDR3. In TCRdb, the multiplex PCR reads were re-called with MiXCR into one record per CDR3 protein. This sample has 350,000 to 400,000 distinct CDR3 sequences, with more than 12% found just once. Source material: blood. The chain joins TRBV27 to TRBJ2-7; 13 bases line up with TRBD2. The TCR sequence derives from a woman aged 25 to 45 with Graves' hyperthyroidism. The CDR3 region is CASRTMTSGRPEQYF. CDR3 DNA: TGTGCCAGCAGGACCATGACTAGCGGGAGGCCCGAGCAGTACTTC.